The 5 T cell receptor beta chains listed next were all sequenced from one sample in a study of T-cell memory formation after mild COVID-19. Each CDR3 protein gets one entry after TCRdb re-called the 5' RACE reads with MiXCR. This table has 95,000 to 120,000 distinct CDR3 sequences, roughly a sixth appearing once. The sequenced sample was PBMCs or a T cell subset sorted from them (not recorded which). These receptors all stem from a man between 18 and 29 years old who had mild COVID-19 (a few samples of this study predate the infection). Cell type and time point are not known.

CDR3 in amino acids: CASSFLAGGTGELFF. As DNA, the CDR3 is TGCGCCAGCAGCTTTCTAGCGGGGGGCACCGGGGAGCTGTTTTTT. The genes are TRBV5-1 and TRBJ2-2; TRBD2 matches at 11 bases. CDR3 length: 15 amino acids. CDR1 SGHRS and CDR2 YFSETQ come from the germline V gene. The V segment lost 2 bases and the J segment 4 bases; nucleotides outside the gene matches: 1.

This clonotype was counted between two and nine times. This chain uses TRBV7-2 with TRBJ2-5; 9 nucleotides align to TRBD1. The CDR3 totals 15 residues. Germline lookup yields CDR1 SGHTA and CDR2 FQGNSA. Unmatched junction bases numbered 7, after V lost 5 bases and J lost 3 bases. DNA of the CDR3: TGTGCCAGCAGCAATACCGGGACAGGGAAAGAGACCCAGTACTTC. Amino acids: CASSNTGTGKETQYF.

V gene TRBV12-3 or TRBV12-4 combines with J gene TRBJ2-5, with a weak D call TRBD1 (5 bases). The CDR3 has 15 residues. Trimming shortened V by 3 bases and J by 1 base, and 12 bases separated the two germline ends. The CDR3 protein is CASSLAGLSQETQYF. Here the CDR3 DNA reads TGTGCCAGCAGTTTGGCAGGGCTATCCCAAGAGACCCAGTACTTC.

V gene TRBV7-3 combines with J gene TRBJ1-1; a possible D gene is TRBD1 (5 bases). The CDR3 sequence is 14 residues long. With 1 base removed from V and 9 bases from J, the gap between germline ends came to 15 bases. In germline, CDR1 is SGHTA, CDR2 FQGTGA. CDR3 amino acids: CASSLNGRRGQAFF. CDR3 bases: TGTGCCAGCAGCTTAAACGGACGGAGGGGTCAAGCTTTCTTT.

This clonotype was detected only once. The V and J genes are TRBV7-2 and TRBJ1-5; D gene unclear. Germline values: CDR1 SGHTA, CDR2 FQGNSA. This CDR3 region has 15 residues. V lost 3 bases and J 9 bases, leaving 18 bases between the germline ends. Here the CDR3 reads CASSFVAGEGRPQHF. CDR3 DNA sequence: TGTGCCAGCAGCTTTGTAGCTGGGGAGGGCCGGCCCCAGCATTTT.